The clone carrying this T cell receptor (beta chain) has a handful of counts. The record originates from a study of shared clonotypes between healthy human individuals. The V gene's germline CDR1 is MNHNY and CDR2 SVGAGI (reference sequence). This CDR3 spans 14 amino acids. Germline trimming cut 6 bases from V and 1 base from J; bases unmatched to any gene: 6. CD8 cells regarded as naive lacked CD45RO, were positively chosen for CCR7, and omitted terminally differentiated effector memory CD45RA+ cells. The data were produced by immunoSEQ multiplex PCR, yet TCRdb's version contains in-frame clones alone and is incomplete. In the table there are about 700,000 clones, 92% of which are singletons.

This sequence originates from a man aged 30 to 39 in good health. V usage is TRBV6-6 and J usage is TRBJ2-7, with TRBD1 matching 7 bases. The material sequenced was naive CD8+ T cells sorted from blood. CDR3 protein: CASSPDRASYEQYF. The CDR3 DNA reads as TGTGCCAGCAGCCCTGACAGGGCATCCTACGAGCAGTACTTC.